These T cell receptor beta chains were read from a single sample in a study of CD8+ T cells in alopecia areata. Clones were sequenced by immunoSEQ multiplex PCR, and TCRdb holds only the in-frame ones, with some missing. The sample lists around 110,000 clones, roughly three fifths occurring once. This sample comprised CD8+ T cells sorted from blood, obtained at week 24, from a patient treated with tofacitinib. All receptors come from a human donor with alopecia areata. Each CDR3 is given with its conserved first and last residue. D genes are given only for firm matches. Clone sizes are given selectively: once, few, many, or a class where the clone is expanded.

cdr3_nt: TGCGCCAGCAGCCAAGAACGACAGGCCGAGCAGTACTTC; cdr3_aa: CASSQERQAEQYF; j_call: TRBJ2-7; v_call: TRBV4-1; d_call: -; cdr3_length: 13; clone_size: -
cdr3_nt: TGTGCCACCAGCAGAGCCGGGACAGGGGTCTACGAGCAGTACTTC; cdr3_aa: CATSRAGTGVYEQYF; j_call: TRBJ2-7; v_call: TRBV15; d_call: TRBD1; cdr3_length: 15; clone_size: -
cdr3_nt: TGTGCCACCAGCACCCCAGGTGAGGGGAGCGACAATGAGCAGTTCTTC; cdr3_aa: CATSTPGEGSDNEQFF; j_call: TRBJ2-1; v_call: TRBV15; d_call: -; cdr3_length: 16; clone_size: few
cdr3_nt: TGTGCCAGCGGCTCCGGGCCCAATGAGCAGTTCTTC; cdr3_aa: CASGSGPNEQFF; j_call: TRBJ2-1; v_call: TRBV27; d_call: -; cdr3_length: 12; clone_size: -
cdr3_nt: TGTGCCAGCAGCCTAACTGGGGTAGGAGGCTACACCTTC; cdr3_aa: CASSLTGVGGYTF; j_call: TRBJ1-2; v_call: TRBV5-6; d_call: -; cdr3_length: 13; clone_size: -
cdr3_nt: TGTGCCAGCAGTTACGGGACAGGGGGACTGAACTATGGCTACACCTTC; cdr3_aa: CASSYGTGGLNYGYTF; j_call: TRBJ1-2; v_call: TRBV6-5; d_call: TRBD1; cdr3_length: 16; clone_size: -
cdr3_nt: TGTGCCAGCAGCCCGACCTCTCAGGGTGTCCACGAGCAGTACTTC; cdr3_aa: CASSPTSQGVHEQYF; j_call: TRBJ2-7; v_call: TRBV13; d_call: -; cdr3_length: 15; clone_size: -
cdr3_nt: TGTGCCAGCAACAGGGATGGGGGGGCCACAGATACGCAGTATTTT; cdr3_aa: CASNRDGGATDTQYF; j_call: TRBJ2-3; v_call: TRBV6-5; d_call: -; cdr3_length: 15; clone_size: few
cdr3_nt: TGCGCCAGCAGTGCGGGTGTAAGCTCCTACAATGAGCAGTTCTTC; cdr3_aa: CASSAGVSSYNEQFF; j_call: TRBJ2-1; v_call: TRBV23-1; d_call: -; cdr3_length: 15; clone_size: -
cdr3_nt: TGCGCCAGCAGCCCCCAGGGCAGGGCCTCCTATGGCTACACCTTC; cdr3_aa: CASSPQGRASYGYTF; j_call: TRBJ1-2; v_call: TRBV4-1; d_call: -; cdr3_length: 15; clone_size: -
cdr3_nt: TGTGCCAGCAGCTGGGACAGGGACCAAGAGACCCAGTACTTC; cdr3_aa: CASSWDRDQETQYF; j_call: TRBJ2-5; v_call: TRBV5-4; d_call: TRBD1; cdr3_length: 14; clone_size: -
cdr3_nt: TGTGCCAGCAGTGATAGCTCCTACGAGCAGTACTTC; cdr3_aa: CASSDSSYEQYF; j_call: TRBJ2-7; v_call: TRBV13; d_call: -; cdr3_length: 12; clone_size: -
cdr3_nt: TGTGCCAGCAGCTTAGGGGTCTACGAGCAGTACTTC; cdr3_aa: CASSLGVYEQYF; j_call: TRBJ2-7; v_call: TRBV7-3; d_call: -; cdr3_length: 12; clone_size: -
cdr3_nt: TGTGCCAGCAGTCCGTACAGGGGTTCGGGTTACTATGGCTACACCTTC; cdr3_aa: CASSPYRGSGYYGYTF; j_call: TRBJ1-2; v_call: TRBV27; d_call: TRBD1; cdr3_length: 16; clone_size: few
cdr3_nt: TGTGCCAGCAGTTTAGTCAGGGTAGGCACTGAAGCTTTCTTT; cdr3_aa: CASSLVRVGTEAFF; j_call: TRBJ1-1; v_call: TRBV27; d_call: -; cdr3_length: 14; clone_size: -
cdr3_nt: TGTGCCAGCAGCTTGAGGCCTAGCGGGGTTAGCAGCGCAGATACGCAGTATTTT; cdr3_aa: CASSLRPSGVSSADTQYF; j_call: TRBJ2-3; v_call: TRBV11-2; d_call: TRBD2; cdr3_length: 18; clone_size: -
cdr3_nt: TGTGCCACCAGCAGAGCCGGGACACCCGAACCTGGGGCCAACGTCCTGACTTTC; cdr3_aa: CATSRAGTPEPGANVLTF; j_call: TRBJ2-6; v_call: TRBV15; d_call: -; cdr3_length: 18; clone_size: -
cdr3_nt: TGCGCCAGCAGCCTTCGGGACCAATCACTCAATCAGCCCCAGCATTTT; cdr3_aa: CASSLRDQSLNQPQHF; j_call: TRBJ1-5; v_call: TRBV4-1; d_call: -; cdr3_length: 16; clone_size: -
cdr3_nt: TGTGCCAGCAGCTGGGATGGGAACACTGAAGCTTTCTTT; cdr3_aa: CASSWDGNTEAFF; j_call: TRBJ1-1; v_call: TRBV7-6; d_call: -; cdr3_length: 13; clone_size: -
cdr3_nt: TGTGCCTGGAGAATGGCACTAGCCGATGAGCAGTTCTTC; cdr3_aa: CAWRMALADEQFF; j_call: TRBJ2-1; v_call: TRBV30; d_call: -; cdr3_length: 13; clone_size: once